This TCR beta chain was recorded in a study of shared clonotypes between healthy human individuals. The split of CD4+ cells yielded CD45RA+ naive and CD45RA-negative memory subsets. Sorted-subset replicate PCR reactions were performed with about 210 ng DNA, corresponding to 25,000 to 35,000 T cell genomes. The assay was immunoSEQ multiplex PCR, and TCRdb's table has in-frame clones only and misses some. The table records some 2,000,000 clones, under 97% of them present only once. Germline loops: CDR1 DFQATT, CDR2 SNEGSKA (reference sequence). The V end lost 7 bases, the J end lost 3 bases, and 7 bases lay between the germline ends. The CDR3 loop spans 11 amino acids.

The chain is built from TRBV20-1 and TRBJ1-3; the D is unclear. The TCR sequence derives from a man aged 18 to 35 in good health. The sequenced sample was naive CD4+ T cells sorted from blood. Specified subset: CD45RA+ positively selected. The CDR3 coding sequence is TGCAGTGGTCCCTATGGAAACACCATATATTTT. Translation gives CSGPYGNTIYF.